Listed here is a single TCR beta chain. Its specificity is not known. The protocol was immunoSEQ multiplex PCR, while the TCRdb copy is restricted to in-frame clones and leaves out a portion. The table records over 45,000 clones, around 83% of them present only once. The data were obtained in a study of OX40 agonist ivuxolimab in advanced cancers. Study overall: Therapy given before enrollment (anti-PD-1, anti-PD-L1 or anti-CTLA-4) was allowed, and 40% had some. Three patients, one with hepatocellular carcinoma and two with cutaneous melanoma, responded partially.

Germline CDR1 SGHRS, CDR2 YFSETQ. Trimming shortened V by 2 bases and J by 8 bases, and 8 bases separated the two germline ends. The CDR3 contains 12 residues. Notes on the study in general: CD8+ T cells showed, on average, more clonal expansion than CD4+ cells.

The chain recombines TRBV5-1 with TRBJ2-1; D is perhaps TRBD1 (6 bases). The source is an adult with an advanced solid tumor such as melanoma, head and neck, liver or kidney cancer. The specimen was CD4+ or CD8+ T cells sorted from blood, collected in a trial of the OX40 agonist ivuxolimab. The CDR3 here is CASSLQGDEQFF. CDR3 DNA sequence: TGCGCCAGCAGCTTACAGGGAGATGAGCAGTTCTTC.